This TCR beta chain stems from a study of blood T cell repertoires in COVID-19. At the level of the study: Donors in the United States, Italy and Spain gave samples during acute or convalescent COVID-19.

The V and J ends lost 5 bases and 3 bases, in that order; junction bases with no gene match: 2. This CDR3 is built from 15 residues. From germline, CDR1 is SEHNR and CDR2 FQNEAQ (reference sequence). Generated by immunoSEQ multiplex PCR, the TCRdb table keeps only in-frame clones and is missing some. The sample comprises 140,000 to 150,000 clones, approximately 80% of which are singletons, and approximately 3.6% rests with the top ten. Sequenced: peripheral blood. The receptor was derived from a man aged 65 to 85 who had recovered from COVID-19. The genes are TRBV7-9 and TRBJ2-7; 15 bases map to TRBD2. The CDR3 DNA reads TGTGCCAGCAGCCCGGGACTAGCGGGAGGCTACGAGCAGTACTTC. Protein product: CASSPGLAGGYEQYF.